The rows below give T cell receptor beta chains drawn from one sample of a study of tumour-infiltrating T cells in Burkitt lymphoma. TCRdb's table, derived via immunoSEQ multiplex PCR, lists solely in-frame clones and lacks some. In the table there are 13,000 to 15,000 clones, over 75% of which are singletons. The sequenced sample was tumor tissue. All receptors come from a human donor with diffuse large B-cell lymphoma. CDR3s include the opening cysteine and the closing phenylalanine or tryptophan. The D gene is left open where the match is weak. A clone size is listed for some rows: how often the clone was seen (once, few, many), or a class if it is expanded.

V gene	clone size	J gene	D gene	CDR3 protein	CDR3 DNA
TRBV15	.	TRBJ2-2	.	CATSRDRTNTGELFF	TGTGCCACCAGCAGAGATCGGACGAACACCGGGGAGCTGTTTTTT
TRBV2	.	TRBJ1-4	.	CASSGHEKLFF	TGTGCCAGCAGTGGGCATGAAAAACTGTTTTTT
TRBV9	.	TRBJ1-1	.	CASSVDGVVNTEAFF	TGTGCCAGCAGCGTAGATGGGGTAGTGAACACTGAAGCTTTCTTT
TRBV4-1	.	TRBJ1-2	.	CASSQEGLYGYTF	TGCGCCAGCAGCCAAGAGGGCCTTTATGGCTACACCTTC
TRBV9	.	TRBJ1-1	.	CASSRLDRNTEAFF	TGTGCCAGCAGCAGACTGGACAGGAACACTGAAGCTTTCTTT
TRBV5-4	once	TRBJ1-2	.	CASSLGALPTGGYTF	TGTGCCAGCAGCTTGGGGGCTCTGCCAACCGGGGGCTACACCTTC
TRBV7-2	.	TRBJ2-7	.	CASSSQGAAAYEQYF	TGTGCCAGCAGCTCTCAAGGGGCCGCCGCCTACGAGCAGTACTTC
TRBV10-3	once	TRBJ1-2	.	CAIREDSSVGGYTF	TGTGCCATCAGGGAAGACAGCTCCGTAGGTGGCTACACCTTC
TRBV12-5	.	TRBJ2-1	TRBD2	CASGNDHGGLPYNEQFF	TGTGCTAGTGGCAATGATCATGGGGGACTACCCTACAATGAGCAGTTCTTC
TRBV21-1	.	TRBJ2-6	.	CASSKKRQGYTGANVLTF	TGTGCCAGCAGCAAAAAGAGACAGGGTTATACTGGGGCCAACGTCCTGACTTTC
TRBV9	.	TRBJ2-1	TRBD2	CASSPRASGGSNEQFF	TGTGCCAGCAGCCCCCGGGCTAGCGGGGGGTCGAATGAGCAGTTCTTC
TRBV15	.	TRBJ1-1	.	CATSRESGWNTEAFF	TGTGCCACCAGCAGAGAGTCAGGGTGGAACACTGAAGCTTTCTTT
TRBV5-4	.	TRBJ2-7	.	CASSGGLQGLYEQYF	TGTGCCAGCAGCGGGGGACTACAGGGCCTCTACGAGCAGTACTTC
TRBV13	few	TRBJ2-5	TRBD2	CASSLTSAGEGETQYF	TGTGCCAGCAGCTTAACCTCGGCGGGAGAGGGAGAGACCCAGTACTTC
TRBV7-2	few	TRBJ1-4	TRBD1	CASSSGQRNEKLFF	TGTGCCAGCAGCTCGGGACAGCGTAATGAAAAACTGTTTTTT
TRBV6-1	.	TRBJ2-7	.	CASTPLGSYEQYF	TGTGCCAGCACCCCCTTGGGGTCCTACGAGCAGTACTTC
TRBV20-1	.	TRBJ1-4	.	CSARDREKLFF	TGCAGTGCTAGAGACAGGGAAAAACTGTTTTTT
TRBV27	.	TRBJ2-2	TRBD2	CASSLYSAGADTGELFF	TGTGCCAGCAGTTTATATTCGGCGGGAGCGGACACCGGGGAGCTGTTTTTT
TRBV10-3	.	TRBJ2-2	.	CATFSRQLSNTGELFF	TGTGCCACCTTTTCCCGGCAGTTATCGAACACCGGGGAGCTATTTTTT
TRBV19	.	TRBJ2-7	TRBD2	CASTPGTSAVYEQYF	TGTGCCAGTACCCCTGGGACTAGCGCGGTCTACGAGCAGTACTTC
TRBV12-5	.	TRBJ1-1	.	CASGSSGRNTEAFF	TGTGCTAGTGGCTCCTCAGGGCGGAACACTGAAGCTTTCTTT
TRBV27	.	TRBJ1-5	.	CASSLTGGVIQPQHF	TGTGCCAGCAGTTTGACAGGAGGAGTGATTCAGCCCCAGCATTTT
TRBV7-2	.	TRBJ2-5	.	CASSLGREINF	TGTGCCAGCAGCTTAGGTCGTGAGATCAACTTC
TRBV7-8	once	TRBJ1-4	.	CASSLRGGDEKLFF	TGTGCCAGCAGCCTAAGGGGTGGGGATGAAAAACTGTTTTTT
TRBV4-3	.	TRBJ1-1	.	CASSLEGTFSTEAFF	TGCGCCAGCAGCCTCGAAGGGACTTTTAGCACTGAAGCTTTCTTT
TRBV5-1	.	TRBJ1-2	TRBD1	CASSPGTGFNYGYTF	TGCGCCAGCAGCCCTGGGACAGGCTTTAACTATGGCTACACCTTC
TRBV4-3	.	TRBJ1-4	.	CASSQDGALTNEKLFF	TGCGCCAGCAGCCAAGATGGCGCGCTGACTAATGAAAAACTGTTTTTT
TRBV23-1	once	TRBJ1-1	.	CASTPRGFEAFF	TGCGCCAGCACACCGAGAGGATTTGAAGCTTTCTTT
TRBV7-9	once	TRBJ2-2	.	CASSFGDTLTGELFF	TGTGCCAGCAGCTTTGGCGACACCCTAACCGGGGAGCTGTTTTTT
TRBV6-1	few	TRBJ1-6	.	CASRGTTNSPLHF	TGTGCCAGCAGGGGGACAACTAATTCACCCCTCCACTTT
TRBV7-2	.	TRBJ2-2	.	CASILWGFQGELFF	TGTGCCAGCATCCTCTGGGGGTTTCAAGGGGAGCTGTTTTTT
TRBV15	.	TRBJ1-5	TRBD1	CATSSYRGSNQPQHF	TGTGCCACCAGCAGTTACAGGGGGAGCAATCAGCCCCAGCATTTT
TRBV5-1	.	TRBJ1-3	TRBD1	CASSPDRVSGNTIYF	TGCGCCAGCAGCCCCGACAGGGTCTCTGGAAACACCATATATTTT
TRBV6-5	.	TRBJ2-1	TRBD2	CASSYQRGDNEQFF	TGTGCCAGCAGTTACCAGCGGGGGGACAATGAGCAGTTCTTC
TRBV7-6	.	TRBJ2-2	.	CASSLDPQGYGELFF	TGTGCCAGCAGCTTAGATCCCCAGGGGTACGGGGAGCTGTTTTTT
TRBV6-5	.	TRBJ2-7	TRBD1	CASSSPTGAEQYF	TGTGCCAGCAGTTCCCCGACAGGGGCCGAGCAGTACTTC
TRBV2	.	TRBJ2-3	.	CASSENYRADTQYF	TGTGCCAGCAGTGAAAACTATCGGGCAGATACGCAGTATTTT
TRBV5-1	.	TRBJ1-2	.	CASSLQPGPEGYTF	TGCGCCAGCAGCTTGCAACCAGGTCCGGAGGGCTACACCTTC
TRBV5-6	.	TRBJ1-5	.	CASSTLQGLSNQPQHF	TGTGCCAGCAGCACCCTACAGGGCCTTAGCAATCAGCCCCAGCATTTT
TRBV5-6	.	TRBJ1-2	.	CASSLSSGIGYTF	TGTGCCAGCAGCTTGAGTTCAGGGATCGGCTACACCTTC
TRBV7-2	.	TRBJ2-1	.	CASSLGSGATGLSYNEQFF	TGTGCCAGCAGCTTAGGTAGCGGAGCCACGGGGCTCTCCTACAATGAGCAGTTCTTC
TRBV5-6	.	TRBJ1-4	TRBD1	CASSTQQPGTANEKLFF	TGTGCCAGCAGTACACAGCAACCCGGGACAGCTAATGAAAAACTGTTTTTT
TRBV27	.	TRBJ1-5	.	CASSPGVSSNQPQHF	TGTGCCAGCAGCCCTGGAGTTTCCAGCAATCAGCCCCAGCATTTT
TRBV18	.	TRBJ2-2	.	CASSPYTGELFF	TGTGCCAGCTCACCTTATACCGGGGAGCTGTTTTTT
TRBV20-1	.	TRBJ2-1	.	CSALVAEQFF	TGCAGTGCCCTAGTAGCGGAGCAGTTCTTC
TRBV4-3	.	TRBJ2-3	TRBD1	CASSQLTGTTDTQYF	TGCGCCAGCAGCCAGTTGACAGGGACCACAGATACGCAGTATTTT
TRBV5-6	.	TRBJ2-5	TRBD1	CATARTGGSTQYF	TGTGCCACCGCACGGACAGGGGGGTCAACCCAGTACTTC
TRBV14	.	TRBJ2-1	.	CASSQDSHLWRFF	TGTGCCAGCAGCCAAGATTCCCACCTATGGCGGTTCTTC
TRBV27	.	TRBJ1-1	.	CASSWARGRGTEAFF	TGTGCCAGCAGTTGGGCCCGGGGCCGGGGAACTGAAGCTTTCTTT
TRBV11-2	.	TRBJ1-1	.	CASSLDQRGAFF	TGTGCCAGCAGCTTAGATCAGAGGGGAGCTTTCTTT
TRBV19	.	TRBJ1-2	.	CASSGRESPSSLYGYTF	TGTGCCAGTAGTGGTAGGGAAAGTCCTTCAAGTCTCTATGGCTACACCTTC
TRBV2	once	TRBJ2-3	.	CASSEDILSTDTQYF	TGTGCCAGCAGTGAAGACATTCTTAGCACAGATACGCAGTATTTT
TRBV7-8	once	TRBJ2-7	.	CASSFGTYEQYF	TGTGCCAGCAGCTTCGGGACCTACGAGCAGTACTTC
TRBV7-6	.	TRBJ2-2	TRBD2	CASSLAELAGGSGELFF	TGTGCCAGCAGCTTAGCGGAACTAGCGGGAGGAAGCGGGGAGCTGTTTTTT
TRBV6-5	.	TRBJ2-7	.	CASSTGYYEQYF	TGTGCCAGCAGTACAGGGTACTACGAGCAGTACTTC
TRBV10-3	once	TRBJ1-1	.	CAISVTGSNTEAFF	TGTGCCATCAGTGTGACAGGTTCTAACACTGAAGCTTTCTTT
TRBV7-3	.	TRBJ1-6	.	CASSADQYNSPLHF	TGTGCCAGCAGCGCGGACCAATATAATTCACCCCTCCACTTT
TRBV5-6	once	TRBJ1-1	.	CASSLRDWMNTEAFF	TGTGCCAGCAGCTTGCGGGACTGGATGAACACTGAAGCTTTCTTT
TRBV19	once	TRBJ1-2	TRBD1	CASSTGQAGYGYTF	TGTGCCAGTAGTACCGGACAGGCCGGCTATGGCTACACCTTC